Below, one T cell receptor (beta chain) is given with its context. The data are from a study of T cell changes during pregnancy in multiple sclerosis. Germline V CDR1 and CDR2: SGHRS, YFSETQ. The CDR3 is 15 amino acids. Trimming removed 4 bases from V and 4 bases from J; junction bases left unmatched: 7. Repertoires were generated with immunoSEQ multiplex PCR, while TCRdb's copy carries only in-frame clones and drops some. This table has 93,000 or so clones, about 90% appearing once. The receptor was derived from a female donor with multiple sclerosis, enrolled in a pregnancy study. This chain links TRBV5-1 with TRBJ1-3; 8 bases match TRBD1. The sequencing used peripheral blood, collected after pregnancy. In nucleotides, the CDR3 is TGCGCCAGCAGCCAGGACAGGGCCTTCGGAAACACCATATATTTT. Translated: CASSQDRAFGNTIYF. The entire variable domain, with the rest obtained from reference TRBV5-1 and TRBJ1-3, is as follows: KAGVTQTPRYLIKTRGQQVTLSCSPISGHRSVSWYQQTPGQGLQFLFEYFSETQRNKGNFPGRFSGRQFSNSRSEMNVSTLELGDSALYLCASSQDRAFGNTIYFGEGSWLTVV.